The clone carrying this T cell receptor beta chain appeared many times. Its antigen is unidentified. The data stem from a study of T cell repertoires in cytomegalovirus infection. General study results and limits: In two of eight donors, the top clonotype was HLA-C-restricted CMV-specific. Cumulative frequency (of public TCR beta family members) identified carriers of CMV plus the relevant HLA.

There are 14 residues in the CDR3. CDR1 is SGHTA and CDR2 is FQGNSA in the germline V gene. V shed 3 bases and J shed 3 bases, with 12 bases lying between them. TCRdb recomputed calls from the reads with MiXCR, one row per CDR3 protein. This sample has more than 500,000 distinct CDR3 sequences, with more than 15% found just once. This chain links TRBV7-2 with TRBJ2-7, with D possibly called TRBD1 or TRBD2 (5 bases each). The sequenced sample consisted of CD8+ T cells from PBMCs. This TCR came from a human donor in good health (CMV status not recorded). Some clones in this sample may be carry-over from other donors' samples. The CDR3 DNA reads TGTGCCAGCAGCTTTGGTGAGGGGATCTACGAGCAGTACTTC. Translation: CASSFGEGIYEQYF.